The source of this T cell receptor (beta chain) is a study of CD8+CD57+ T cells in acquired aplastic anemia. Background on the study: Healthy donor sequencing depth: about 10 million CD4+, approximately 12 million CD8+ reads.

The V segment lost 3 bases and the J segment 5 bases; nucleotides outside the gene matches: 10. CDR1 is LNHDA and CDR2 is SQIVND in the germline V gene (reference sequence). The CDR3 consists of 18 residues. The table lists this clonotype with many counts. Its matching antigen is unknown. Genomic DNA templated the TCR beta VDJ and CDR3 profiling. In TCRdb, the reads were re-called with MiXCR into one record per CDR3 protein. The table has some 140,000 distinct CDR3 sequences, around two fifths seen once; the top ten hold 8% to 8.5%. Broader study findings: Around 30 sequences, all CD8+ CDR3, were shared between patients and controls.

This TCR was sampled from a human donor in good health, serving as a control. The chain has TRBV19 and TRBJ2-3; 14 positions match TRBD2. Sequenced input: sorted CD4+, CD8+, or CD8+CD57+ T cells (not recorded which) from PBMCs. This CDR3 reads CASSIRLAGGPPQDTQYF. CDR3 nucleotide sequence: TGTGCCAGTAGTATCCGACTAGCGGGAGGGCCCCCCCAAGATACGCAGTATTTT. The complete variable domain, with remaining parts taken from reference TRBV19 and TRBJ2-3, reads DGGITQSPKYLFRKEGQNVTLSCEQNLNHDAMYWYRQDPGQGLRLIYYSQIVNDFQKGDIAEGYSVSREKKESFPLTVTSAQKNPTAFYLCASSIRLAGGPPQDTQYFGPGTRLTVL.